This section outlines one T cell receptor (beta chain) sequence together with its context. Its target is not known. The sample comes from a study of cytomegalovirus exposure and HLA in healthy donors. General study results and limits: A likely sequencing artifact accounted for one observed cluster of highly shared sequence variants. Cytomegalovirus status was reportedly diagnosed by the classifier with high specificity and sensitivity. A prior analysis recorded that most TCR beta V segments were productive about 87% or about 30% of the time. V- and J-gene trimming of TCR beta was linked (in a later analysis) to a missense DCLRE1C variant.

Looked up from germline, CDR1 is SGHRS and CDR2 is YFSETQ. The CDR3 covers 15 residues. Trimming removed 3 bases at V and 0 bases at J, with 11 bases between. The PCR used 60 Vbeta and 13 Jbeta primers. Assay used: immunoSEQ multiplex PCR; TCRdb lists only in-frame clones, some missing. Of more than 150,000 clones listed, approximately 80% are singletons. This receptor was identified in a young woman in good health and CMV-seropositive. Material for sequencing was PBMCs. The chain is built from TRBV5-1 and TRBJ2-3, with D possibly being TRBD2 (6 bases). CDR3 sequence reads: CASSSDYISTDTQYF. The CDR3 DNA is TGCGCCAGCAGCTCGGACTACATTAGCACAGATACGCAGTATTTT. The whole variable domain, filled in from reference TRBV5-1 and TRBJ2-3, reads KAGVTQTPRYLIKTRGQQVTLSCSPISGHRSVSWYQQTPGQGLQFLFEYFSETQRNKGNFPGRFSGRQFSNSRSEMNVSTLELGDSALYLCASSSDYISTDTQYFGPGTRLTVL.